This entry lists 27 T cell receptor beta chains sequenced from one sample in a study of blood T cell repertoires in COVID-19 (dated by TCRdb to 2020 to 2022). Receptor amplification or capture employed the immunoSEQ multiplex PCR assay. TCRdb stores this immuneACCESS table with in-frame sequences only. Part of the clones is absent; in the studies checked, under half of the shortfall reflects unresolved V genes, and no reason is known for the rest. In this sample the table shows about 230,000 clones, 70% to 90% of which occur a single time. The ten top clones hold 2% to 2.5% of the sample. Sequences were obtained from PBMCs or T cells enriched from blood (not recorded which). The receptors here all came from a woman in her thirties or forties with acute COVID-19.

V usage is TRBV5-8 and J usage is TRBJ2-5; the match to TRBD2 covers 9 bases. After removal of 0 bases from V and 3 bases from J, the junction contained 3 bases not matched to a gene. CDR3 length equals 15 residues. CDR1 and CDR2 from the germline V gene are SGHTS and YDEGEE. The CDR3 bases are TGTGCCAGCAGCTTGGGACTAGCGGCAGAAGAGACCCAGTACTTC. As protein: CASSLGLAAEETQYF. The variable domain in full, with the rest retrieved from reference TRBV5-8 and TRBJ2-5, is EAGVTQSPTHLIKTRGQQATLRCSPISGHTSVYWYQQALGLGLQFLLWYDEGEERNRGNFPPRFSGRQFPNYSSELNVNALELEDSALYLCASSLGLAAEETQYFGPGTRLLVL.

The chain employs TRBV5-1 and TRBJ1-3, with 9 bases lining up with TRBD1. The germline V gene encodes CDR1 SGHRS and CDR2 YFSETQ. CDR3 length equals 15 residues. V lost 0 bases, J lost 9 bases, and 7 bases stayed unmatched. CDR3 amino acids: CASSLAGTGRGTIYF. The CDR3, as DNA: TGCGCCAGCAGCTTGGCGGGGACAGGGAGGGGCACCATATATTTT.

The CDR3 region is CASSQDQSRTQYF. In nucleotides, the CDR3 is TGCGCCAGCAGCCAAGACCAATCCAGGACCCAGTACTTC. The chain is built from TRBV4-1 and TRBJ2-5, with no clear D. Deletions cut 0 bases from V and 7 bases from J, with 9 bases between. The CDR3 is 13 amino acids. CDR1 and CDR2 (germline): MGHRA, YSYEKL.

Comments on this clone: This sequence may be a read error, since a much larger clone differs from it by one base. The rearrangement joins TRBV5-5 to TRBJ1-3, with 9 bases identical to TRBD1. Germline assignment: CDR1 SGHKS and CDR2 YYEKEE (reference sequence). The CDR3 has 14 amino acids. V gave up 3 bases and J gave up 3 bases; unmatched junction bases: 1. In nucleotides, the CDR3 is TGTGCCAGCAGCTCGACAGGGGGTGGAAACACCATATATTTT. Translated, it gives CASSSTGGGNTIYF.

A note on this clone: The sample has other DNA sequences that encode this CDR3 too. The chain recombines TRBV3-1 (or the pseudogene TRBV3-2) with TRBJ1-1; TRBD1 aligns across 9 bases. The length of the CDR3 is 13 residues. The V and J ends lost 1 base and 6 bases, in that order; junction bases with no gene match: 0. Germline-derived CDR1 and CDR2 are LGHDT and YNNKEL (reference sequence). The CDR3 sequence: CASSQGQGAEAFF. In nucleotides, the CDR3 is TGTGCCAGCAGCCAAGGACAGGGGGCTGAAGCTTTCTTT.

This chain connects TRBV15 to TRBJ2-1; no firm D call. CDR1 is LNHNV and CDR2 is YYDKDF in the germline V gene (reference sequence). The CDR3 totals 14 residues. Trimming shortened V by 0 bases and J by 10 bases, and 13 bases separated the two germline ends. In nucleotides, the CDR3 is TGTGCCACCAGCAGAGATCGTGAAGCCGGGGAGCAGTTCTTC. Encoded protein: CATSRDREAGEQFF.

The genes are TRBV5-8 and TRBJ1-4, with 9 bases matching TRBD1. J lost 7 bases, V lost 2 bases, and 6 bases had no gene match. Germline V CDR1 and CDR2: SGHTS, YDEGEE. This CDR3 has 15 residues. The CDR3 region has the DNA TGTGCCAGCAGCTTCCCGGGACAGGGAAGTGAAAAACTGTTTTTT. This codes for CASSFPGQGSEKLFF.

CDR3 nucleotides: TGCGCCAGCAGCCAAGCCGGGAGTAGCACAGATACGCAGTATTTT. It is translated as CASSQAGSSTDTQYF. J is TRBJ2-3 and V is TRBV4-3; D is possibly TRBD2 (6 bases). The CDR3 has 15 amino acids. The germline V and J ends were trimmed by 1 base and 0 bases, with 8 bases remaining between them. The V gene's germline CDR1 is LGHNA and CDR2 YSLEER.

This clone showed up just a few times. The chain couples TRBV29-1 to TRBJ1-5; D not certain. Trimming took 8 bases from V and 0 from J, leaving 17 bases between them. This CDR3 has 15 amino acids. From germline, CDR1 is SQVTM and CDR2 ANQGSEA. The CDR3 nucleotides read TGCAGCCACACCCTCTGGACTGCTAGCAATCAGCCCCAGCATTTT. Translating gives CSHTLWTASNQPQHF.

The CDR3 loop reads CANMTRDRGTDTQYF. The CDR3 coding sequence is TGTGCCAACATGACCCGGGACAGGGGAACAGATACGCAGTATTTT. This chain uses TRBV6-5 with TRBJ2-3; 10 positions agree with TRBD1. CDR1 is MNHEY, CDR2 SVGAGI, per germline. The V gene end was trimmed by 10 bases and the J gene end by 3 bases; junction bases not matched to a gene: 10. There are 15 residues in the CDR3.

V is TRBV7-2 and J is TRBJ1-3, with TRBD1 matching over 10 bases. This CDR3 is built from 15 residues. Trimming at V came to 2 bases and at J to 3 bases, leaving 1 base not matched to a gene. Germline CDR1 and CDR2: SGHTA and FQGNSA. The CDR3 region has the DNA TGTGCCAGCAGCTTATGGACAGGGGGTGGAAACACCATATATTTT. Translated, it gives CASSLWTGGGNTIYF. Based on the CDR3 plus reference TRBV7-2 and TRBJ1-3, the full variable domain is GAGVSQSPSNKVTEKGKDVELRCDPISGHTALYWYRQSLGQGLEFLIYFQGNSAPDKSGLPSDRFSAERTGGSVSTLTIQRTQQEDSAVYLCASSLWTGGGNTIYFGEGSWLTVV.

This rearrangement joins TRBV10-3 to TRBJ1-6; 8 bases map to TRBD1. Germline V CDR1 and CDR2: ENHRY, SYGVKD. The CDR3 covers 20 residues. V gave up 5 bases and J gave up 0 bases; unmatched junction bases: 15. The CDR3 coding sequence is TGTGCCATCAGTACTACACTAGGACAGGGTTTGAGCTCCTATAATTCACCCCTCCACTTT. Amino acid sequence: CAISTTLGQGLSSYNSPLHF.

V usage is TRBV21-1 and J usage is TRBJ1-5; the DNA was not compared with TRBD1, the D call given in the table. TRBV21-1 constitutes a pseudogene. This CDR3 has 14 residues. CDR3 nucleotides: TGTGCCAGCAGCAAAGTTTACAGAAGGTATCCCCAGCATTTT. This codes for CASSKVYRRYPQHF.

The V and J genes are TRBV5-1 and TRBJ2-7; 7 nucleotides align to TRBD1. After removal of 0 bases from V and 0 bases from J, the junction contained 3 bases not matched to a gene. The germline CDR1 and CDR2 sequences are SGHRS and YFSETQ. The CDR3 totals 15 residues. The CDR3 region has the DNA TGCGCCAGCAGCTTGGGGGGGACAGACTCCTACGAGCAGTACTTC. As protein: CASSLGGTDSYEQYF.

This clone was recorded a few times. The chain employs TRBV7-2 and TRBJ1-4; D perhaps matches TRBD1 (6 bases). CDR3 length equals 14 residues. Trimming pared 1 base from V and 7 bases from J, leaving 10 bases between. The germline CDR1 and CDR2 sequences are SGHTA and FQGNSA. CDR3 bases: TGTGCCAGCAGCTTAGGTTTAGGGGGTGAAAAACTGTTTTTT. This encodes CASSLGLGGEKLFF.

This clone was seen just once. CDR3 loop: CASSDSVSTDTQYF. The CDR3 DNA is TGCGCCAGCAGTGATTCAGTCTCCACAGATACGCAGTATTTT. The V and J genes are TRBV10-1 and TRBJ2-3; no definite D call. This CDR3 comprises 14 residues. V shed 3 bases and J shed 2 bases, with 9 bases lying between them. Germline V gene lookup returns CDR1 WNHNN and CDR2 SYGVQD (reference sequence).

This clone occurred once. The chain is built from TRBV29-1 and TRBJ2-3, with 14 bases that match TRBD2. The ends lost 8 bases at V and 6 bases at J; junction bases unmatched: 13. Germline lookup yields CDR1 SQVTM and CDR2 ANQGSEA. The CDR3 has 16 residues. CDR3 bases: TGCAGCACGGGACTAGCGGGGGCCCGGGCCGAGGATACGCAGTATTTT. Its translation: CSTGLAGARAEDTQYF.

The chain recombines TRBV19 with TRBJ1-4; D gene uncertain. Between the trimmed V and J ends, which lost 8 bases and 8 bases, there was a span of 12 bases. The germline V gene has CDR1 LNHDA and CDR2 SQIVND (reference sequence). The CDR3 is 12 amino acids. This chain's CDR3 is CASDHPGEKLFF. CDR3 nucleotides: TGTGCCAGTGATCACCCAGGAGAAAAACTGTTTTTT. Looking up the rest from reference TRBV19 and TRBJ1-4 gives the full variable domain: DGGITQSPKYLFRKEGQNVTLSCEQNLNHDAMYWYRQDPGQGLRLIYYSQIVNDFQKGDIAEGYSVSREKKESFPLTVTSAQKNPTAFYLCASDHPGEKLFFGSGTQLSVL.

The chain employs TRBV6-5 and TRBJ1-2, with 8 bases aligning to TRBD1. This CDR3 comprises 13 residues. J gave up 4 bases and V 9 bases, and 7 bases lay outside the gene matches. In germline, CDR1 is MNHEY, CDR2 SVGAGI. CDR3 sequence: CARRRGTGYGYTF. The CDR3 DNA sequence: TGTGCCAGGAGGAGGGGGACAGGCTATGGCTACACCTTC.

The V gene is TRBV5-6, the J gene TRBJ2-2; TRBD2 matches at 14 bases. The CDR3 sequence is 18 residues long. Trimming removed 3 bases from V and 4 bases from J; junction bases left unmatched: 8. The germline CDR1 and CDR2 sequences are SGHDT and YYEEEE. CDR3 loop: CASSSTSGRAGGTGELFF. The CDR3 DNA reads TGTGCCAGCAGCTCGACTAGCGGGAGGGCCGGCGGCACCGGGGAGCTGTTTTTT.

This clone was counted a few times. The gene calls are TRBV5-1 and TRBJ2-3, with D perhaps matching TRBD2 (5 bases). The CDR3 loop spans 14 amino acids. Germline CDR1 and CDR2: SGHRS and YFSETQ. The V end lost 4 bases, the J end lost 6 bases, and 15 bases lay between the germline ends. CDR3 nucleotide sequence: TGCGCCAGCAGCCTACCGGGGATGGGGGATACGCAGTATTTT. Translating gives CASSLPGMGDTQYF.

The gene calls are TRBV18 and TRBJ2-7, with 9 bases aligning to TRBD1. The CDR3 runs 16 residues. V shed 4 bases and J 4 bases; nucleotides not matched to a gene: 11. From germline, CDR1 is KGHSH and CDR2 LQKENI. The CDR3 reads CASSQKTGTGIYEQYF. CDR3 bases: TGTGCCAGCTCACAAAAAACCGGGACAGGGATATACGAGCAGTACTTC.

This chain links TRBV5-1 with TRBJ2-1, with 8 bases identical to TRBD2. This CDR3 has 14 residues. Germline CDR1 and CDR2: SGHRS and YFSETQ. With V trimmed by 3 bases and J by 11 bases, 10 bases remained unmatched. CDR3 protein: CASSSASGGPKQFF. CDR3 DNA sequence: TGCGCCAGCAGCTCCGCCAGCGGGGGCCCTAAGCAGTTCTTC. The whole variable domain, remainder taken from reference TRBV5-1 and TRBJ2-1, is KAGVTQTPRYLIKTRGQQVTLSCSPISGHRSVSWYQQTPGQGLQFLFEYFSETQRNKGNFPGRFSGRQFSNSRSEMNVSTLELGDSALYLCASSSASGGPKQFFGPGTRLTVL.

This chain links TRBV11-3 with TRBJ2-3; 10 bases are a match to TRBD2. The V gene end was trimmed by 5 bases and the J gene end by 1 base; junction bases not matched to a gene: 6. Germline CDR1 and CDR2: SGHNT and YENEEA. The CDR3 runs to 16 residues. The CDR3 loop reads CASSPRTSGRTDTQYF. The CDR3 bases are TGTGCCAGCAGCCCTCGGACTAGCGGACGCACAGATACGCAGTATTTT.

The gene calls are TRBV11-2 and TRBJ2-3; no clear D. Per the germline V gene, CDR1 is SGHAT and CDR2 is FQNNGV. The CDR3 length is 13 residues. The V and J ends lost 9 bases and 1 base respectively, with 11 bases between them. For the CDR3, the DNA is TGTGCCAGTTTGATGTCGGGCACAGATACGCAGTATTTT. Translated: CASLMSGTDTQYF.

This clone is a singleton in its sample. The J gene is TRBJ2-3, the V gene TRBV29-1, with TRBD2 identical over 7 bases. Germline CDR1 is SQVTM and CDR2 is ANQGSEA. The trim removed 4 bases at V and 0 bases at J, leaving 4 bases unmatched. The CDR3 runs 14 residues. CDR3: CSVAAGTSTDTQYF. The CDR3 DNA follows: TGCAGCGTTGCAGCGGGGACTAGCACAGATACGCAGTATTTT.

V is TRBV6-5 and J is TRBJ1-2, with TRBD1 matching 9 bases. Germline loops: CDR1 MNHEY, CDR2 SVGAGI. With V trimmed by 0 bases and J by 7 bases, 6 bases remained unmatched. The CDR3 is 15 amino acids. The DNA for the CDR3 is TGTGCCAGCAGTTACTCCAACAGGGGGCAGGGTGGCTACACCTTC. This gives the protein CASSYSNRGQGGYTF.